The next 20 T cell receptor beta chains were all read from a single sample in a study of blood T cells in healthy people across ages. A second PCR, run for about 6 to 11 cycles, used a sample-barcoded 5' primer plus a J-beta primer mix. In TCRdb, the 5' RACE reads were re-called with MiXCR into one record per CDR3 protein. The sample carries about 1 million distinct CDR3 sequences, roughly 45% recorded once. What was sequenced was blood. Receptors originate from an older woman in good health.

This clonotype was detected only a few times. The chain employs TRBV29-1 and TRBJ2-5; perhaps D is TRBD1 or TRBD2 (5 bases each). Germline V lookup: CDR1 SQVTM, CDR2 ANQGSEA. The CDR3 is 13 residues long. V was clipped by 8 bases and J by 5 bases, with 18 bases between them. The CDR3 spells CSMGRNAAETQYF. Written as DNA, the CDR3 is TGCAGCATGGGACGGAATGCCGCGGAGACCCAGTACTTC. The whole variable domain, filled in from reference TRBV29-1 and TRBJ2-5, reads SAVISQKPSRDICQRGTSLTIQCQVDSQVTMMFWYRQQPGQSLTLIATANQGSEATYESGFVIDKFPISRPNLTFSTLTVSNMSPEDSSIYLCSMGRNAAETQYFGPGTRLLVL.

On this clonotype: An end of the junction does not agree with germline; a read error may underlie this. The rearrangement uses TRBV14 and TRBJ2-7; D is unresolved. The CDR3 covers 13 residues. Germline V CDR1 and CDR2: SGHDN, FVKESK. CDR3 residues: CTSSQARMGEQYF. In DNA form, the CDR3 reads TGTACCAGCAGCCAGGCCAGGATGGGCGAGCAGTACTTC.

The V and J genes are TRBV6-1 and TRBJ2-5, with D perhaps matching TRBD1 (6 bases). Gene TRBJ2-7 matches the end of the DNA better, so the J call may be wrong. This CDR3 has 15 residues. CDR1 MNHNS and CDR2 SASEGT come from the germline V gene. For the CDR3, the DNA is TGTGCCAGCAGTGACGCCGCAGGGGACCCCTACGAGCAGTACTTC. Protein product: CASSDAAGDPYEQYF.

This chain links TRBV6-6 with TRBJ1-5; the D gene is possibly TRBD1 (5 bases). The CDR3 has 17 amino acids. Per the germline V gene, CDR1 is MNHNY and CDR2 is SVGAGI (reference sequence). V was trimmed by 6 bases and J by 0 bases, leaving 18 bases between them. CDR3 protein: CASSSTFDRYSNQPQHF. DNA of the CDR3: TGTGCCAGCAGCTCCACTTTCGACAGATATAGCAATCAGCCCCAGCATTTT.

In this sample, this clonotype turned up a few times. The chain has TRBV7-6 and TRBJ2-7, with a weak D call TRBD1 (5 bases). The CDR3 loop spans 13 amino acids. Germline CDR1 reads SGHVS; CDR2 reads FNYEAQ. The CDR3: CATESWGYYEQYF. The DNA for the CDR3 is TGTGCTACCGAGAGTTGGGGCTACTACGAGCAGTACTTC.

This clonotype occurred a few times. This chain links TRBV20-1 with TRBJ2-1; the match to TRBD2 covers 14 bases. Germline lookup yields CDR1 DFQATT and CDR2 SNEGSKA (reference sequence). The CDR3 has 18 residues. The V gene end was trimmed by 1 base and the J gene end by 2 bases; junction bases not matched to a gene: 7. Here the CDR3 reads CSARVAETSGRAYNEQFF. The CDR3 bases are TGCAGTGCTAGAGTCGCCGAGACTAGCGGGAGGGCCTACAATGAGCAGTTCTTC.

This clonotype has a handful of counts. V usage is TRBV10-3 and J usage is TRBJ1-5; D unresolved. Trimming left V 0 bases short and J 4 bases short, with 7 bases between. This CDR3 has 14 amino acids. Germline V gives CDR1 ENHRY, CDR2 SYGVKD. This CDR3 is CAISESGINQPQHF. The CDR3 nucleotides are TGTGCCATCAGTGAGTCGGGCATAAATCAGCCCCAGCATTTT.

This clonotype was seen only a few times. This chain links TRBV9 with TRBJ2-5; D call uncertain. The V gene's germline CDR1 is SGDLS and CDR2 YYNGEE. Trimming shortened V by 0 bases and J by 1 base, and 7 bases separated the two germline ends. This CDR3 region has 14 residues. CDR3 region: CASSVEQLQETQYF. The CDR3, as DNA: TGTGCCAGCAGCGTAGAACAGCTCCAAGAGACCCAGTACTTC.

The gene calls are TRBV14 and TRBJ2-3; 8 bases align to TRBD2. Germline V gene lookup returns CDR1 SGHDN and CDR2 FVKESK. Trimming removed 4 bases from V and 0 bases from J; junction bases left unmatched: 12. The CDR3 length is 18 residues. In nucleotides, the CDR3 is TGTGCCAGCAGCCGTAGGACTAGCTCCCGGACTAGCACAGATACGCAGTATTTT. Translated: CASSRRTSSRTSTDTQYF.

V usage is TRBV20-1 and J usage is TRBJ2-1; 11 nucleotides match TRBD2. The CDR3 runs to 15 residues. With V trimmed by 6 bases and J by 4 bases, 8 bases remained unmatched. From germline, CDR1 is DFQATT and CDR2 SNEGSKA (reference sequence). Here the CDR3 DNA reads TGCAGTGCGGAGAGACTAGCGGGAAGGTACAATGAGCAGTTCTTC. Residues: CSAERLAGRYNEQFF.

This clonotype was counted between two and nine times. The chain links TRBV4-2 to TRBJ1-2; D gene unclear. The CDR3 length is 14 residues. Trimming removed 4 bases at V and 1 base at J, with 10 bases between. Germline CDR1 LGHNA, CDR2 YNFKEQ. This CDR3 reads CASSPTGLNYGYTF. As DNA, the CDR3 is TGTGCCAGCAGCCCCACTGGACTTAACTATGGCTACACCTTC.

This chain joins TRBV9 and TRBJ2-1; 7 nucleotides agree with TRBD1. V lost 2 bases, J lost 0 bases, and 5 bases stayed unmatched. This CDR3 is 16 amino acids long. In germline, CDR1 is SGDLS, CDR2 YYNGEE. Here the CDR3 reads CASSVQTGASYNEQFF. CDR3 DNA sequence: TGTGCCAGCAGCGTCCAAACAGGGGCCTCCTACAATGAGCAGTTCTTC.

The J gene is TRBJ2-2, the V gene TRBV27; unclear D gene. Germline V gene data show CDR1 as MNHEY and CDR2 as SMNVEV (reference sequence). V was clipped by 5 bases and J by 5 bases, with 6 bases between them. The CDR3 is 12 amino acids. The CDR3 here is CASSGRTGELFF. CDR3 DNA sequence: TGTGCCAGCAGTGGGCGGACCGGGGAGCTGTTTTTT.

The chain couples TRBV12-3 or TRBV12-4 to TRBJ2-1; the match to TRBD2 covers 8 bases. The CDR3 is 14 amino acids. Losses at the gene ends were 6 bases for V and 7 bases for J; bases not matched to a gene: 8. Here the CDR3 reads CASSLYSGDNEQFF. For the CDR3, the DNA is TGTGCCAGCAGCCTTTATAGCGGGGATAATGAGCAGTTCTTC.

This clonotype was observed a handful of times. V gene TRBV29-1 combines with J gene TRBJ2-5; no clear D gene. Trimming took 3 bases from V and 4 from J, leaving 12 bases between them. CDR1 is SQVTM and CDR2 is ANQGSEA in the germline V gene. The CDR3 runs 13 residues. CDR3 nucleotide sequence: TGCAGCGTTGAGCTAACGGTAGGAGAGACCCAGTACTTC. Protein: CSVELTVGETQYF.

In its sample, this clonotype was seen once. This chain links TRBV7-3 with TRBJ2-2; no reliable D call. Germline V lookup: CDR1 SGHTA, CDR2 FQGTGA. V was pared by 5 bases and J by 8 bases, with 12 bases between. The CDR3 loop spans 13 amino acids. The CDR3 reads CASSPGALGELFF. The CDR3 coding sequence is TGTGCCAGCAGCCCTGGTGCGTTGGGGGAGCTGTTTTTT.

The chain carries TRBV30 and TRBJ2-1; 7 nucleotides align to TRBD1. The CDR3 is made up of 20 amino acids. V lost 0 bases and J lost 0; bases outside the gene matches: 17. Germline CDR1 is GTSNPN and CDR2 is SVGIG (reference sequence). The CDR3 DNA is TGTGCCTGGAGTGTACCCCGGACAGGCCCGGAGTTAAGCTCCTACAATGAGCAGTTCTTC. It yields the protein CAWSVPRTGPELSSYNEQFF.

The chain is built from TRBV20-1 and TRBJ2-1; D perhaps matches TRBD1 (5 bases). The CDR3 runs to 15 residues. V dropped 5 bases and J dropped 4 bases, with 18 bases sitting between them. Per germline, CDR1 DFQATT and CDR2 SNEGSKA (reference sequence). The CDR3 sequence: CSAAHLRGRYNEQFF. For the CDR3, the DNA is TGCAGTGCTGCTCATCTAAGGGGAAGGTACAATGAGCAGTTCTTC.

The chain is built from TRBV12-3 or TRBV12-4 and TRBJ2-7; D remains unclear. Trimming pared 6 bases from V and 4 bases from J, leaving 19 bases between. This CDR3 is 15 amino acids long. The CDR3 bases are TGTGCCAGCAGCCCACGTGTTGGGCCCGTGTACGAGCAGTACTTC. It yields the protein CASSPRVGPVYEQYF.

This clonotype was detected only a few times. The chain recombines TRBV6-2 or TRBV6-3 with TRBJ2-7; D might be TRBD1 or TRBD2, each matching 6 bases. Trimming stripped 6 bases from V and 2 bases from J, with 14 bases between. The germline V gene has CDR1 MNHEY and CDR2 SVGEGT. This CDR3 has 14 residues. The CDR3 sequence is CASREGGRTYEQYF. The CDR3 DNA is TGTGCCAGCAGAGAGGGGGGCCGGACCTACGAGCAGTACTTC.